These 16 T cell receptor beta chains were all obtained from the same sample, sequenced in a study of CD8 T cells in ankylosing spondylitis. General study results and limits: Ankylosing spondylitis blood appeared to carry a characteristic TCR beta motif of roughly 8 highly homologous variants.

TCRdb re-derived calls from the 5' RACE reads in MiXCR, one entry per CDR3 protein. The sample comprises hundreds of thousands of distinct CDR3 sequences, about 11% of which are singletons, and approximately 0.51% rests with the top ten. Antigens of these TCRs are unknown. The sequenced sample consisted of blood, either unsorted or a sorted T cell fraction (not recorded which). The receptors originated from a male donor with ankylosing spondylitis.

J is TRBJ1-2 and V is TRBV7-2; TRBD1 agrees at 7 bases. With V trimmed by 5 bases and J by 2 bases, 5 bases remained unmatched. Germline loops: CDR1 SGHTA, CDR2 FQGNSA. The CDR3 has 14 residues. CDR3 in DNA: TGTGCCAGCAGCCCAGGGACAGTAAACTATGGCTACACCTTC. It yields the protein CASSPGTVNYGYTF.

This clonotype was observed many times. The rearrangement uses TRBV29-1 and TRBJ2-1, with D hard to call. CDR3 length: 12 residues. Germline lookup yields CDR1 SQVTM and CDR2 ANQGSEA. With 3 bases removed from V and 6 bases from J, the gap between germline ends came to 9 bases. The CDR3 DNA sequence: TGCAGCGTTGACCCTGGTTCCAATGAGCAGTTCTTC. Translating gives CSVDPGSNEQFF.

This chain's CDR3 is CASSSGFGAETQYF. The CDR3 region has the DNA TGTGCCAGCAGTTCGGGCTTTGGGGCGGAGACCCAGTACTTC. The chain employs TRBV27 and TRBJ2-5; tentatively, D is TRBD1 (5 bases). The CDR3 extends over 14 amino acids. V lost 4 bases, J lost 5 bases, and 14 bases lay in between. Germline V CDR1 and CDR2: MNHEY, SMNVEV (reference sequence).

V usage is TRBV20-1 and J usage is TRBJ2-2; D call uncertain. V was pared by 1 base and J by 1 base, with 7 bases between. This CDR3 has 14 amino acids. Germline CDR1 is DFQATT and CDR2 is SNEGSKA (reference sequence). The CDR3 here is CSARVMVNTGELFF. CDR3 nucleotide sequence: TGCAGTGCTAGAGTAATGGTGAACACCGGGGAGCTGTTTTTT.

The chain is built from TRBV5-1 and TRBJ2-3, with 12 bases fitting TRBD1. Germline loops: CDR1 SGHRS, CDR2 YFSETQ. This CDR3 region has 15 residues. J was trimmed by 5 bases and V by 2 bases; bases with no gene match: 3. This chain's CDR3 is CASSFGTGGVDTQYF. The DNA of the CDR3 is TGCGCCAGCAGCTTCGGGACAGGGGGCGTAGATACGCAGTATTTT.

This clonotype was recorded a few times. V is TRBV2 and J is TRBJ2-5; no clear D. Germline V gene sequence: CDR1 SNHLY, CDR2 FYNNEI. Trimming removed 6 bases at V and 0 bases at J, with 8 bases between. The CDR3 length is 13 residues. CDR3 sequence reads: CASRTYNQETQYF. In nucleotides, the CDR3 is TGTGCCAGCAGAACCTATAACCAAGAGACCCAGTACTTC.

This clonotype was detected only a few times. The chain carries TRBV28 and TRBJ1-5; tentative D call: TRBD1 (5 bases). Deletions cut 7 bases from V and 2 bases from J, with 12 bases between. CDR1 is MDHEN, CDR2 SYDVKM, per germline. The CDR3 has 14 residues. The CDR3: CASMEGSGNQPQHF. In DNA form, the CDR3 reads TGTGCCAGCATGGAGGGGTCGGGCAATCAGCCCCAGCATTTT.

This clonotype was counted ten times or more. The chain uses TRBV12-3 or TRBV12-4 and TRBJ2-6, with D tentatively TRBD1 (6 bases). The V end lost 5 bases, the J end lost 2 bases, and 10 bases lay between the germline ends. CDR3 length: 15 amino acids. The CDR3: CASSTNRAGANVLTF. The CDR3 region has the DNA TGTGCCAGCAGTACTAACAGGGCTGGGGCCAACGTCCTGACTTTC.

This rearrangement joins TRBV10-3 to TRBJ1-2; TRBD1 is a possible D gene (5 bases). V shed 2 bases and J shed 7 bases, with 11 bases lying between them. The CDR3 has 13 residues. In germline, CDR1 is ENHRY, CDR2 SYGVKD. In DNA form, the CDR3 reads TGTGCCATCAGTGAGGGGGCCCCGAGTGGCTACACCTTC. Translated: CAISEGAPSGYTF.

The chain has TRBV27 and TRBJ2-1; maybe TRBD2 (5 bases). Looked up from germline, CDR1 is MNHEY and CDR2 is SMNVEV (reference sequence). V lost 4 bases and J 9 bases, leaving 25 bases between the germline ends. The CDR3 length is 17 residues. CDR3 nucleotides: TGTGCCAGCAGTTCCCGATTGGACTGGTCCGGATTCGGTGAGCAGTTCTTC. This translates into CASSSRLDWSGFGEQFF.

The chain employs TRBV4-1 and TRBJ2-7; no clear D gene. The CDR3 has 14 amino acids. Trimming left V 4 bases short and J 1 base short, with 11 bases between. CDR1 MGHRA and CDR2 YSYEKL come from the germline V gene. CDR3 amino acids: CASSPAEASYEQYF. As DNA, the CDR3 is TGCGCCAGCAGCCCGGCGGAAGCGTCCTACGAGCAGTACTTC.

This clonotype has a count of ten or more. The V and J genes are TRBV5-1 and TRBJ2-7; 7 nucleotides agree with TRBD1. CDR3 size: 14 residues. Germline assignment: CDR1 SGHRS and CDR2 YFSETQ. V lost 3 bases, J lost 2 bases, and 5 bases stayed unmatched. CDR3 coding DNA: TGCGCCAGCAGCTCAAGGACAGGTCCCTACGAGCAGTACTTC. Residues: CASSSRTGPYEQYF. The variable domain in full, with the rest retrieved from reference TRBV5-1 and TRBJ2-7, is KAGVTQTPRYLIKTRGQQVTLSCSPISGHRSVSWYQQTPGQGLQFLFEYFSETQRNKGNFPGRFSGRQFSNSRSEMNVSTLELGDSALYLCASSSRTGPYEQYFGPGTRLTVT.

The gene calls are TRBV10-1 and TRBJ2-3, with unresolved D. The CDR3 totals 13 residues. Germline V gene data show CDR1 as WNHNN and CDR2 as SYGVQD (reference sequence). Between the trimmed V and J ends, which lost 2 bases and 3 bases, there was a span of 6 bases. The CDR3 DNA reads as TGCGCCAGCAGTGAGACCGCTACAGATACGCAGTATTTT. It is translated as CASSETATDTQYF.

The table lists this clonotype with a few counts. The rearrangement joins TRBV5-1 to TRBJ2-7, with 13 bases matching TRBD2. Germline trimming cut 6 bases from V and 4 bases from J; bases unmatched to any gene: 4. The CDR3 loop spans 14 amino acids. Germline lookup yields CDR1 SGHRS and CDR2 YFSETQ. CDR3: CASNPGLAGYEQYF. CDR3 nucleotides: TGCGCCAGCAACCCGGGACTAGCGGGGTACGAGCAGTACTTC. The full variable domain, with the rest looked up from reference TRBV5-1 and TRBJ2-7, is KAGVTQTPRYLIKTRGQQVTLSCSPISGHRSVSWYQQTPGQGLQFLFEYFSETQRNKGNFPGRFSGRQFSNSRSEMNVSTLELGDSALYLCASNPGLAGYEQYFGPGTRLTVT.

This clonotype has more than one count but fewer than ten. The rearrangement joins TRBV10-3 to TRBJ2-5; D is ambiguous. From germline, CDR1 is ENHRY and CDR2 SYGVKD. This CDR3 is built from 13 residues. V was trimmed by 11 bases and J by 5 bases, leaving 18 bases between them. CDR3 amino acids: CAASINGGETQYF. The CDR3 DNA reads TGTGCCGCAAGTATTAATGGTGGGGAGACCCAGTACTTC.

This clonotype was seen only a few times. The chain recombines TRBV10-3 with TRBJ2-2; D possibly corresponds to TRBD2 (5 bases). Germline CDR1 is ENHRY and CDR2 is SYGVKD. V lost 4 bases and J lost 7, with 16 bases in between. This CDR3 contains 15 residues. The CDR3 region has the DNA TGTGCCATCAGTGCCGATACCAACCGGGGCGGGGAGCTGTTTTTT. Protein product: CAISADTNRGGELFF.